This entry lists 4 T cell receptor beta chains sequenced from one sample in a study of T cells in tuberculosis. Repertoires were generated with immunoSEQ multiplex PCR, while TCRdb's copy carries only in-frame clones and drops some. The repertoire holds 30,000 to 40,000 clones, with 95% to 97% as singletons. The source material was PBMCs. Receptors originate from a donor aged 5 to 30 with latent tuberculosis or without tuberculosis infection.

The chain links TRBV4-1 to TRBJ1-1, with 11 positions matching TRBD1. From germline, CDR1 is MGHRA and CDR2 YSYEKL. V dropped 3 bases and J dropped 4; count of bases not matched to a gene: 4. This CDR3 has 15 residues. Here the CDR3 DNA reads TGCGCCAGCAGCCAGACCGGGACAGGGGGCACTGAAGCTTTCTTT. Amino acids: CASSQTGTGGTEAFF.

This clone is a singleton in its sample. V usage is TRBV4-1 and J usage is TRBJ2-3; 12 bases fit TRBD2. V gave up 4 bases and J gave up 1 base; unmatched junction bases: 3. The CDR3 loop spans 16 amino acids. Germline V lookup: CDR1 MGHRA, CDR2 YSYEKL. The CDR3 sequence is CASSPRTSGGTDTQYF. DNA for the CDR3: TGCGCCAGCAGCCCCCGGACTAGCGGGGGCACAGATACGCAGTATTTT.

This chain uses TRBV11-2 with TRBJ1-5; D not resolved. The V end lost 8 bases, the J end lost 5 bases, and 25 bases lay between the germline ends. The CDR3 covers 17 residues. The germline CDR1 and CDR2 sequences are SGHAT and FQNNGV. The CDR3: CASSEGLIPRRDQPQHF. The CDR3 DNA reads TGTGCCAGCTCCGAGGGTTTAATCCCCCGCCGGGATCAGCCCCAGCATTTT.

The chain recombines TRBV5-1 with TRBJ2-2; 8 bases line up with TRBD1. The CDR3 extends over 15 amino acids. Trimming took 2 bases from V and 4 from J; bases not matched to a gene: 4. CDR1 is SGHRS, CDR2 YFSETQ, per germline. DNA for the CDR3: TGCGCCAGCAGCTTTCAGACAGGGGTCACCGGGGAGCTGTTTTTT. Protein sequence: CASSFQTGVTGELFF.